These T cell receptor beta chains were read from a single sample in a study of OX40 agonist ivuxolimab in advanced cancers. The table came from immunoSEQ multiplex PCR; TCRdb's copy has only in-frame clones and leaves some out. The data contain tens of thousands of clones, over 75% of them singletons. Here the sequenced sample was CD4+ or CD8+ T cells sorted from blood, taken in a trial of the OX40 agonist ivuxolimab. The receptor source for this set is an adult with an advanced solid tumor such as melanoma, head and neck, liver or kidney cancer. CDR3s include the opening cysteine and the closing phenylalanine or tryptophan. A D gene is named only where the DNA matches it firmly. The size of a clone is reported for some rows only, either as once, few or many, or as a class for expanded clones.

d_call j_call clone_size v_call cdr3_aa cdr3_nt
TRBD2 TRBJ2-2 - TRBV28 CASSPVAGRADGELFF TGTGCCAGCAGCCCTGTAGCTGGGAGGGCCGACGGGGAGCTGTTTTTT
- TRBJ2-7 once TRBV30 CAWSRDPRGEQYF TGTGCCTGGAGTAGGGACCCCAGAGGCGAGCAGTACTTC
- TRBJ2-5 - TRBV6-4 CASSERGVGQETQYF TGTGCCAGCAGTGAGAGGGGCGTGGGCCAAGAGACCCAGTACTTC
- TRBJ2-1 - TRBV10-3 CAISVQGESEQFF TGTGCCATCAGTGTTCAAGGGGAGAGTGAGCAGTTCTTC
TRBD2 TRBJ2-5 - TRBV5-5 CASSLGGGTQETQYF TGTGCCAGCAGCTTGGGGGGAGGGACCCAAGAGACCCAGTACTTC
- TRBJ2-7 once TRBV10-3 CAISHSGTSSEQYF TGTGCCATCAGCCACTCCGGGACCTCCTCCGAGCAGTACTTC
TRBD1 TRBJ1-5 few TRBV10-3 CAISRTGVNQPQHF TGTGCCATCAGCCGGACAGGGGTCAATCAGCCCCAGCATTTT
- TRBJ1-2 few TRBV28 CASRQGNYGYTF TGTGCCAGCAGGCAGGGTAACTATGGCTACACCTTC
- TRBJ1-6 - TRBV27 CASRDSHNSPLHF TGTGCCAGCCGTGACAGTCATAATTCACCCCTCCACTTT
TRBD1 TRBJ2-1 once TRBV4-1 CASSPPPRDREYNEQFF TGCGCCAGCAGCCCCCCACCCCGGGACAGGGAGTACAATGAGCAGTTCTTC
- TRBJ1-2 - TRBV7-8 CASSYSGSVGYGYTF TGTGCCAGCAGCTATTCGGGGTCTGTTGGCTATGGCTACACCTTC
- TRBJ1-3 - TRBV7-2 CASSLARVGNTIYF TGTGCCAGCAGCTTAGCACGGGTGGGAAACACCATATATTTT
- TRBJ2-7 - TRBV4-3 CASSQAYSSYEQYF TGCGCCAGCAGCCAAGCGTACAGCTCCTACGAGCAGTACTTC
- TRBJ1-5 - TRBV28 CASSSPSVRSKPQHF TGTGCCAGCAGCTCCCCGTCGGTGCGGTCAAAGCCCCAGCATTTT
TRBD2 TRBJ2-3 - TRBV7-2 CASSSSLTGTSGLYTQYF TGTGCCAGCAGTTCGAGCCTGACCGGGACTAGCGGCCTTTATACGCAGTATTTT
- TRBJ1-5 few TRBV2 CASKLVSNQPQHF TGTGCCAGCAAGCTAGTTAGCAATCAGCCCCAGCATTTT
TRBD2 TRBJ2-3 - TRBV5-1 CASSTLAGSPDTQYF TGCGCCAGCAGCACTTTAGCGGGGAGCCCCGATACGCAGTATTTT
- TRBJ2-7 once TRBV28 CASSPTVGRRKVEQYF TGTGCCAGCAGTCCTACGGTTGGGAGACGAAAAGTCGAGCAGTACTTC
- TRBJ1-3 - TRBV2 CASSPQGSGNTIYF TGTGCCAGCAGTCCACAGGGTTCTGGAAACACCATATATTTT
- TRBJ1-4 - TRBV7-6 CASSLGANNEKLFF TGTGCCAGCAGCTTAGGGGCGAATAATGAAAAACTGTTTTTT
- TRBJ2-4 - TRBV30 CAWSVGVIAKNIQYF TGTGCCTGGAGTGTGGGCGTTATAGCCAAAAACATTCAGTACTTC
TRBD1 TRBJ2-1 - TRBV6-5 CASSYRGPYNEQFF TGTGCCAGCAGTTACAGGGGGCCCTACAATGAGCAGTTCTTC
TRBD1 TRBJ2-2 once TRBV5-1 CASSPLGQGWNTGELFF TGCGCCAGCAGCCCCCTAGGACAGGGGTGGAACACCGGGGAGCTGTTTTTT
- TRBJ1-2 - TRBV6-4 CASSQDRLRGYTF TGTGCCAGCAGTCAAGACAGGCTAAGAGGCTACACCTTC
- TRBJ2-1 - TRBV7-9 CASSAGRDRNEQFF TGTGCCAGCAGCGCGGGGAGGGACAGGAATGAGCAGTTCTTC
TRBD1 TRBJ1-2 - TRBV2 CASSSATGGFGYTF TGTGCCAGCAGTTCAGCGACAGGGGGCTTTGGCTACACCTTC
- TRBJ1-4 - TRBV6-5 CASSREADEKLFF TGTGCCAGCAGTCGCGAAGCGGATGAAAAACTGTTTTTT
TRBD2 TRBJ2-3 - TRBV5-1 CASSSTSGGRLDTQYF TGCGCCAGCAGCTCGACTAGCGGGGGTCGTTTAGATACGCAGTATTTT
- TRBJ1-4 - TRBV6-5 CASSYSNGPNEKLFF TGTGCCAGCAGTTACTCGAACGGGCCTAATGAAAAACTGTTTTTT
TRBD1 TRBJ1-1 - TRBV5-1 CASSLTGTGGTEAFF TGCGCCAGCAGCTTGACCGGGACAGGGGGCACTGAAGCTTTCTTT
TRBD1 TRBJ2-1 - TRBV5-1 CASSLGEAGGWNEQFF TGCGCCAGCAGCTTGGGGGAAGCAGGGGGCTGGAATGAGCAGTTCTTC
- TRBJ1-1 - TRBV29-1 CSVVQAASSVTFF TGCAGCGTTGTCCAGGCGGCCAGCTCTGTAACTTTCTTT
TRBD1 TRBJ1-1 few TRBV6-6 CASSQGASTEAFF TGTGCCAGCAGTCAGGGGGCGAGCACTGAAGCTTTCTTT
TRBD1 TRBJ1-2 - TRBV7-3 CASSLTRQGRYNDGYTF TGTGCCAGCAGCTTAACCCGACAGGGCCGGTATAATGATGGCTACACCTTC
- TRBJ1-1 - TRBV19 CASSITGPGAEAFF TGTGCCAGTAGTATCACAGGCCCCGGGGCTGAAGCTTTCTTT
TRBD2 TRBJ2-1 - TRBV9 CASSVVLAGVGEQFF TGTGCCAGCAGCGTAGTTCTAGCGGGAGTGGGTGAGCAGTTCTTC
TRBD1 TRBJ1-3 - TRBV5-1 CASSSTGLSGNTIYF TGCGCCAGCAGCTCGACAGGGCTCTCTGGAAACACCATATATTTT
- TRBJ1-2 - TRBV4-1 CASSLEGTGLSNYGYTF TGCGCCAGCAGCCTAGAAGGAACAGGATTATCTAACTATGGCTACACCTTC
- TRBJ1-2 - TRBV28 CASSLLNNRWDYGYTF TGTGCCAGCAGTTTATTAAACAACCGGTGGGACTATGGCTACACCTTC
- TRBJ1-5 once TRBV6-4 CASSSVSPQHF TGTGCCAGCAGTTCTGTGTCCCCCCAGCATTTT
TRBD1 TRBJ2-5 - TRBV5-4 CASRHTAGTGVETQYF TGTGCCAGCAGGCACACCGCCGGGACAGGGGTAGAGACCCAGTACTTC
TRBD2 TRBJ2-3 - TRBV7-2 CASSLGGGAADTQYF TGTGCCAGCAGCTTAGGCGGGGGAGCTGCAGATACGCAGTATTTT
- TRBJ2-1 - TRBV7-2 CASSLEQALSYNEQFF TGTGCCAGCAGCTTAGAACAGGCCCTATCCTACAATGAGCAGTTCTTC
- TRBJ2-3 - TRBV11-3 CASSLRGGSTDTQYF TGTGCCAGCAGCCTTCGGGGCGGGAGCACAGATACGCAGTATTTT
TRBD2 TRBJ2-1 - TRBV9 CASSVPGRGINEQFF TGTGCCAGCAGCGTACCCGGGAGGGGAATCAATGAGCAGTTCTTC
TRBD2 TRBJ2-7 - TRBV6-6 CASSYMASGGYEQYF TGTGCCAGCAGTTACATGGCTAGCGGGGGTTACGAGCAGTACTTC
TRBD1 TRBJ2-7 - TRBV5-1 CASSTGQAAYEQYF TGCGCCAGCAGCACGGGACAGGCCGCCTACGAGCAGTACTTC
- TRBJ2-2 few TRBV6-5 CASSVGGVRGELFF TGTGCCAGTAGTGTGGGGGGAGTTCGGGGGGAGCTGTTTTTT
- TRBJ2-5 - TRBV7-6 CASSLGTIVVGETQYF TGTGCCAGCAGCTTAGGGACGATAGTAGTTGGAGAGACCCAGTACTTC
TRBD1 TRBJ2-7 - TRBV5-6 CATRDRVLLAYF TGTGCCACCCGGGACAGGGTACTCTTAGCGTACTTC
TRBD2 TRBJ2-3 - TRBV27 CASSTRASGGGAIRDTQYF TGTGCCAGCAGTACAAGGGCTAGCGGGGGTGGGGCTATACGGGATACGCAGTATTTT
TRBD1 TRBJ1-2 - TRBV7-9 CASSRTGNYGYTF TGTGCCAGCAGCAGGACAGGGAACTATGGCTACACCTTC
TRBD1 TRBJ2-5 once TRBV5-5 CASSWSAGGPETQYF TGTGCCAGCAGCTGGTCGGCAGGGGGACCAGAGACCCAGTACTTC
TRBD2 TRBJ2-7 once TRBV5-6 CASSPGWTRSYEQYF TGTGCCAGCAGCCCGGGTTGGACTAGGTCCTACGAGCAGTACTTC
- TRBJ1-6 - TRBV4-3 CASSSMGVGSPLHF TGCGCCAGCAGCTCTATGGGGGTTGGGTCACCCCTCCACTTT
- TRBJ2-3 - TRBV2 CASSVGREDTQYF TGTGCCAGCAGTGTTGGCAGGGAGGATACGCAGTATTTT
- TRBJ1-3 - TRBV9 CASSSARSGNTIYF TGTGCCAGCAGCTCAGCTCGGTCTGGAAACACCATATATTTT
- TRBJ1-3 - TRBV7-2 CASSLAGYSGNTIYF TGTGCCAGCAGCTTAGCAGGTTACTCTGGAAACACCATATATTTT